Following are 31 T cell receptor beta chains from one sample sequenced in a study of post-analysis software for immune sequencing data (dated by TCRdb to about 2015). The paper's findings and limits, for the study overall: Four to six TRBV segments, including TRBV5-6, TRBV5-1 and TRBV20-1, were significantly more frequent in patients than controls.

Antigen specificity for these receptors is unknown. The library was built by means of PCR. TCRdb lists the instrument as Illumina HiSeq 2500. Unique molecular identifiers were incorporated into TCR beta cDNA libraries to reduce PCR and sequencing biases. TCRdb trimmed the raw reads at Q25, called clones with MiXCR and kept productive beta chains. Every entry covers one CDR3 protein and lists the most common genes and DNA from its rows. Present in this sample are roughly 410,000 distinct CDR3 sequences, 30% to 45% of which were seen just once. The top ten clones comprise 13% of the sample. Sequencing input: blood. These receptor sequences come from a girl under 18 with multiple sclerosis.

This clonotype was picked up a small number of times. The chain uses TRBV20-1 and TRBJ2-1; D possibly corresponds to TRBD2 (6 bases). Germline CDR1 is DFQATT and CDR2 is SNEGSKA (reference sequence). V shed 0 bases and J shed 0 bases, with 15 bases lying between them. This CDR3 contains 17 residues. The CDR3 sequence is CSARDPRGASSYNEQFF. CDR3 DNA sequence: TGCAGTGCTAGAGATCCCCGCGGGGCGAGCTCCTACAATGAGCAGTTCTTC.

The sample holds a few counts of this clonotype. This chain uses TRBV29-1 with TRBJ1-1; D is unclear. Looked up from germline, CDR1 is SQVTM and CDR2 is ANQGSEA. The CDR3 totals 13 residues. V gave up 3 bases and J gave up 6 bases, with 14 bases separating them. CDR3 bases: TGCAGCGTTGAGGATACCCTTAGGGCTGAAGCTTTCTTT. This encodes CSVEDTLRAEAFF.

V and J are TRBV6-1 and TRBJ1-1; D not certain. The germline gives CDR1 MNHNS, CDR2 SASEGT. The germline V and J ends were trimmed by 2 bases and 4 bases, with 8 bases remaining between them. The CDR3 loop spans 13 amino acids. The CDR3 loop is CASSELGSTEAFF. The CDR3 DNA is TGTGCCAGCAGTGAACTAGGAAGCACTGAAGCTTTCTTT.

This clonotype showed up just a few times. This chain joins TRBV6-5 and TRBJ2-1, with no clear D. The length of the CDR3 is 13 residues. V was pared by 6 bases and J by 5 bases, with 11 bases between. Germline CDR1 and CDR2: MNHEY and SVGAGI. CDR3 bases: TGTGCCAGCAGGTTGGTGGCGCACAATGAGCAGTTCTTC. Encoded protein: CASRLVAHNEQFF.

The J gene is TRBJ1-4, the V gene TRBV20-1; the D is unclear. Germline V gives CDR1 DFQATT, CDR2 SNEGSKA (reference sequence). The CDR3 is 12 amino acids. V lost 5 bases and J lost 4, with 8 bases in between. DNA of the CDR3: TGCAGTGCTCCACAGAATAATGAAAAACTGTTTTTT. The encoded protein is CSAPQNNEKLFF.

About this clonotype: An end of the junction differs from the germline gene, which may be a read error. J is TRBJ1-4 and V is TRBV29-1; D gene unclear. There are 13 residues in the CDR3. Germline CDR1 reads SQVTM; CDR2 reads ANQGSEA. CDR3 sequence: CSVEASGYEKRFF. The CDR3 DNA sequence: TGCAGCGTTGAAGCATCAGGCTACGAAAAACGGTTTTTT.

This clonotype appeared a few times. The J gene is TRBJ2-7, the V gene TRBV29-1, with unresolved D. The DNA end lines up better with TRBJ2-5; the J call may be wrong. Looked up from germline, CDR1 is SQVTM and CDR2 is ANQGSEA. The CDR3 sequence is 13 residues long. This CDR3 reads CSVGKSVRETQYF. CDR3 nucleotides: TGCAGCGTTGGTAAAAGTGTTCGAGAGACCCAGTACTTC.

This clonotype was seen repeatedly, ten times or more. The chain uses TRBV7-2 and TRBJ2-1, with 12 bases fitting TRBD2. Germline V gene lookup returns CDR1 SGHTA and CDR2 FQGNSA. This CDR3 is built from 16 residues. V trimming: 9 bases; J trimming: 9 bases; junction bases outside the gene matches: 15. The CDR3 region has the DNA TGTGCCAGTCTAGCGGGGGGGCTAGGGCGCACTTCTGAGCAGTTCTTC. The encoded protein is CASLAGGLGRTSEQFF.

CDR3 coding DNA: TGTGCCAGCAGCTCCTCCCCCTTCGAGGCCAGCCAAGAGACCCAGTACTTC. Its protein is CASSSSPFEASQETQYF. The rearrangement joins TRBV7-2 to TRBJ2-5; D is uncertain. The CDR3 is 17 residues long. From germline, CDR1 is SGHTA and CDR2 FQGNSA. V dropped 4 bases and J dropped 1 base, with 19 bases sitting between them.

This clonotype turned up a few times. This chain joins TRBV5-1 and TRBJ2-7, with 8 bases aligning to TRBD1. Germline assignment: CDR1 SGHRS and CDR2 YFSETQ. CDR3 size: 14 residues. V dropped 4 bases and J dropped 2; count of bases not matched to a gene: 5. This CDR3 reads CASSGGTGAYEQYF. The DNA of the CDR3 is TGCGCCAGCAGCGGCGGGACAGGAGCCTACGAGCAGTACTTC.

The chain recombines TRBV24-1 with TRBJ1-2; D gene ambiguous. This CDR3 is 13 amino acids long. In germline, CDR1 is KGHDR, CDR2 SFDVKD. Trimming pared 4 bases from V and 5 bases from J, leaving 10 bases between. The CDR3 is CATSDWNGYGYTF. The CDR3 DNA is TGTGCCACCAGTGACTGGAACGGTTATGGCTACACCTTC.

This clonotype came up a few times. The gene calls are TRBV21-1 and TRBJ2-5; the listed D gene, TRBD1, was not tested against the DNA. TRBV21-1 is a documented pseudogene. CDR3 size: 9 residues. Written as DNA, the CDR3 is TGTGCCAGCACCCCAGGGAAGTACTTC. Encoded protein: CASTPGKYF.

This clonotype was detected a few times. The V gene is TRBV5-1, the J gene TRBJ2-3, with 8 bases fitting TRBD2. The V and J ends lost 5 bases and 2 bases, in that order; junction bases with no gene match: 7. From germline, CDR1 is SGHRS and CDR2 YFSETQ. The CDR3 is 15 amino acids. CDR3 loop: CASSSLAGFTDTQYF. Here the CDR3 DNA reads TGCGCCAGCAGTTCCTTAGCGGGGTTCACAGATACGCAGTATTTT.

The chain recombines TRBV7-2 with TRBJ2-7; 7 bases align to TRBD1. The CDR3 sequence is 15 residues long. With 5 bases clipped from V and 2 bases from J, the junction kept 9 bases outside the gene matches. Germline loops: CDR1 SGHTA, CDR2 FQGNSA. CDR3 amino acids: CASSQNPGQTYEQYF. The CDR3 DNA follows: TGTGCCAGCAGCCAAAACCCGGGACAGACCTACGAGCAGTACTTC.

The CDR3 DNA follows: TGTGCCAGCAGTTCGGGACAGGGGTATTCACCCCTCCACTTT. As protein: CASSSGQGYSPLHF. The chain links TRBV12-3 or TRBV12-4 to TRBJ1-6, with 10 bases matching TRBD1. There are 14 residues in the CDR3. Trimming at V came to 4 bases and at J to 8 bases, leaving 2 bases not matched to a gene.

The chain employs TRBV6-5 and TRBJ1-2; the D is unclear. V lost 6 bases, J lost 4 bases, and 12 bases lay in between. The CDR3 is 13 amino acids. In germline, CDR1 is MNHEY, CDR2 SVGAGI. For the CDR3, the DNA is TGTGCCAGCAGACTTGAGGGCAGCTATGGCTACACCTTC. It codes for CASRLEGSYGYTF.

The chain combines TRBV20-1 with TRBJ2-2; 9 positions agree with TRBD2. Unmatched junction bases numbered 6, after V lost 5 bases and J lost 2 bases. CDR3 length equals 15 residues. Germline CDR1 DFQATT, CDR2 SNEGSKA (reference sequence). CDR3 amino acids: CSAQLAGVNTGELFF. As DNA, the CDR3 is TGCAGTGCTCAGTTAGCGGGGGTCAACACCGGGGAGCTGTTTTTT.

The V and J genes are TRBV4-1 and TRBJ2-1, with D uncertain. Germline V gene data show CDR1 as MGHRA and CDR2 as YSYEKL. The germline V and J ends were trimmed by 4 bases and 1 base, with 17 bases remaining between them. The CDR3 is 17 residues long. CDR3: CASSLKNQDYSYNEQFF. CDR3 nucleotide sequence: TGCGCCAGCAGCCTGAAAAATCAGGATTATTCCTACAATGAGCAGTTCTTC.

The chain recombines TRBV7-9 with TRBJ1-2, with D tentatively TRBD1 (5 bases). Trimming cost V 5 bases and J 0 bases, with 16 bases left between them. The CDR3 runs to 16 residues. CDR1 and CDR2 from the germline V gene are SEHNR and FQNEAQ (reference sequence). The CDR3 loop is CASSPQGLAANYGYTF. The CDR3 region has the DNA TGTGCCAGCAGCCCCCAGGGATTAGCCGCTAACTATGGCTACACCTTC.

V and J are TRBV4-2 and TRBJ2-3; D possibly corresponds to TRBD1 (5 bases). Trimming removed 0 bases at V and 4 bases at J, with 17 bases between. Germline V gene sequence: CDR1 LGHNA, CDR2 YNFKEQ. This CDR3 contains 17 residues. This chain's CDR3 is CASSQDTNRRDADTQYF. For the CDR3, the DNA is TGTGCCAGCAGCCAAGATACTAACAGGCGCGATGCAGATACGCAGTATTTT.

V gene TRBV7-2 combines with J gene TRBJ2-6, with a possible D match to TRBD1 (6 bases). V was clipped by 8 bases and J by 2 bases, with 16 bases between them. The germline gives CDR1 SGHTA, CDR2 FQGNSA. The CDR3 sequence is 16 residues long. The CDR3 DNA reads TGTGCCAGCGGGCTTCAGGGGAAGGCTGGGGCCAACGTCCTGACTTTC. Protein: CASGLQGKAGANVLTF.

The table lists this clonotype with a few counts. The chain combines TRBV20-1 with TRBJ1-5; weak D call: TRBD1 (5 bases). The V end was cut by 5 bases, the J end by 5 bases, with 13 bases between. The germline V gene has CDR1 DFQATT and CDR2 SNEGSKA (reference sequence). The CDR3 runs 13 residues. For the CDR3, the DNA is TGCAGTGCTTCCGGGGACTTAGATCAGCCCCAGCATTTT. It encodes CSASGDLDQPQHF.

This clonotype was detected only a few times. This chain joins TRBV7-2 and TRBJ2-7, with TRBD2 identical over 7 bases. Germline V gene lookup returns CDR1 SGHTA and CDR2 FQGNSA. The V gene end was trimmed by 4 bases and the J gene end by 10 bases; junction bases not matched to a gene: 10. The CDR3 covers 13 residues. The CDR3 reads CASSSSGAVAQYF. The CDR3, as DNA: TGTGCCAGCAGCTCTAGCGGCGCAGTGGCCCAGTACTTC.

This clonotype has a handful of counts. V usage is TRBV4-1 and J usage is TRBJ1-2; D unclear. Germline lookup yields CDR1 MGHRA and CDR2 YSYEKL. This CDR3 spans 15 amino acids. Trimming pared 0 bases from V and 5 bases from J, leaving 13 bases between. The CDR3: CASSQDQREGYGYTF. CDR3 sequence (DNA): TGCGCCAGCAGCCAAGATCAGAGGGAAGGATATGGCTACACCTTC.

The CDR3 loop is CASSEALDNGLATQYF. As DNA, the CDR3 is TGTGCCAGCAGTGAAGCCCTGGACAACGGGTTAGCGACCCAGTACTTC. The rearrangement uses TRBV6-1 and TRBJ2-5; D possibly corresponds to TRBD1 (5 bases). This CDR3 region has 16 residues. Deletions cut 0 bases from V and 7 bases from J, with 18 bases between. Germline CDR1 is MNHNS and CDR2 is SASEGT.

The rearrangement links TRBV6-5 to TRBJ1-2, with 9 bases identical to TRBD1. CDR1 MNHEY and CDR2 SVGAGI come from the germline V gene. CDR3 length: 14 amino acids. V dropped 6 bases and J dropped 3; count of bases not matched to a gene: 5. The CDR3, as DNA: TGTGCCAGCAGATACAGGGGGCCCCACTATGGCTACACCTTC. This sequence encodes CASRYRGPHYGYTF.

This clonotype was counted only a few times. The chain has TRBV20-1 and TRBJ2-4; the D gene is possibly TRBD2 (6 bases). The germline V and J ends were trimmed by 0 bases and 13 bases, with 22 bases remaining between them. The CDR3 has 15 amino acids. Per the germline V gene, CDR1 is DFQATT and CDR2 is SNEGSKA (reference sequence). The CDR3 region is CSARDLGRDWEEQYF. CDR3 bases: TGCAGTGCTAGAGATTTGGGTCGAGATTGGGAGGAGCAGTACTTC.

This chain connects TRBV6-4 to TRBJ1-1, with 10 bases matching TRBD1. The germline V gene encodes CDR1 MRHNA and CDR2 SNTAGT. The CDR3 has 14 amino acids. The J segment lost 5 bases and the V segment lost 2 bases, leaving 2 bases of the junction unmatched. The CDR3, as DNA: TGTGCCAGCAGTGACCCGGACAGGGGGACTGAAGCTTTCTTT. Translation: CASSDPDRGTEAFF.

The J gene is TRBJ2-1, the V gene TRBV7-9, with D perhaps TRBD1 or TRBD2 (5 bases each). This CDR3 has 13 residues. The V end lost 4 bases, the J end lost 7 bases, and 11 bases lay between the germline ends. CDR1 and CDR2 (germline): SEHNR, FQNEAQ (reference sequence). CDR3: CASSWGFANEQFF. CDR3 bases: TGTGCCAGCAGCTGGGGGTTCGCAAATGAGCAGTTCTTC.

The J gene is TRBJ2-5, the V gene TRBV29-1; 10 nucleotides align to TRBD2. Germline CDR1 is SQVTM and CDR2 is ANQGSEA. The V and J ends lost 4 bases and 6 bases, in that order; junction bases with no gene match: 14. The CDR3 totals 16 residues. CDR3 loop: CSVVLGGAGGRQTQYF. The CDR3 nucleotides are TGCAGCGTTGTCCTAGGAGGAGCGGGGGGGCGGCAGACCCAGTACTTC.

This clonotype was observed a few times. This chain joins TRBV10-1 and TRBJ2-7; D unclear. Germline loops: CDR1 WNHNN, CDR2 SYGVQD (reference sequence). V was cut by 8 bases and J by 2 bases, with 13 bases left in between. The CDR3 totals 13 residues. CDR3 protein: CASSSAEAYEQYF. The CDR3 DNA sequence: TGCGCCAGCTCCTCAGCAGAGGCCTACGAGCAGTACTTC.